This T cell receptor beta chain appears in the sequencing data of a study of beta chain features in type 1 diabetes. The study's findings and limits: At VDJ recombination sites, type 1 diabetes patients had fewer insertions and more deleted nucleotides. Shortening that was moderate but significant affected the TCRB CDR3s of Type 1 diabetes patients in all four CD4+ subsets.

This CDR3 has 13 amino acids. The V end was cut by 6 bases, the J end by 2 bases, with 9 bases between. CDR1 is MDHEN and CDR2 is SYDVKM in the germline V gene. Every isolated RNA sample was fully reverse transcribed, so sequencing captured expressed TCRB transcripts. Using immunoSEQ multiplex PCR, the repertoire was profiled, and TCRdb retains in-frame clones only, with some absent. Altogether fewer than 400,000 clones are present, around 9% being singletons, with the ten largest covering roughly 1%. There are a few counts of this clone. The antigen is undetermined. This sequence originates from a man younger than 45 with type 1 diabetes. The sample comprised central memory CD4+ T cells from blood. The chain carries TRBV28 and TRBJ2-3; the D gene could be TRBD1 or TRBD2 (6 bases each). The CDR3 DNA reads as TGTGCCAGCAGGGGGGGCTACACAGATACGCAGTATTTT. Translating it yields CASRGGYTDTQYF. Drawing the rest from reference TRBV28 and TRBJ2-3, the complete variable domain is DVKVTQSSRYLVKRTGEKVFLECVQDMDHENMFWYRQDPGLGLRLIYFSYDVKMKEKGDIPEGYSVSREKKERFSLILESASTNQTSMYLCASRGGYTDTQYFGPGTRLTVL.